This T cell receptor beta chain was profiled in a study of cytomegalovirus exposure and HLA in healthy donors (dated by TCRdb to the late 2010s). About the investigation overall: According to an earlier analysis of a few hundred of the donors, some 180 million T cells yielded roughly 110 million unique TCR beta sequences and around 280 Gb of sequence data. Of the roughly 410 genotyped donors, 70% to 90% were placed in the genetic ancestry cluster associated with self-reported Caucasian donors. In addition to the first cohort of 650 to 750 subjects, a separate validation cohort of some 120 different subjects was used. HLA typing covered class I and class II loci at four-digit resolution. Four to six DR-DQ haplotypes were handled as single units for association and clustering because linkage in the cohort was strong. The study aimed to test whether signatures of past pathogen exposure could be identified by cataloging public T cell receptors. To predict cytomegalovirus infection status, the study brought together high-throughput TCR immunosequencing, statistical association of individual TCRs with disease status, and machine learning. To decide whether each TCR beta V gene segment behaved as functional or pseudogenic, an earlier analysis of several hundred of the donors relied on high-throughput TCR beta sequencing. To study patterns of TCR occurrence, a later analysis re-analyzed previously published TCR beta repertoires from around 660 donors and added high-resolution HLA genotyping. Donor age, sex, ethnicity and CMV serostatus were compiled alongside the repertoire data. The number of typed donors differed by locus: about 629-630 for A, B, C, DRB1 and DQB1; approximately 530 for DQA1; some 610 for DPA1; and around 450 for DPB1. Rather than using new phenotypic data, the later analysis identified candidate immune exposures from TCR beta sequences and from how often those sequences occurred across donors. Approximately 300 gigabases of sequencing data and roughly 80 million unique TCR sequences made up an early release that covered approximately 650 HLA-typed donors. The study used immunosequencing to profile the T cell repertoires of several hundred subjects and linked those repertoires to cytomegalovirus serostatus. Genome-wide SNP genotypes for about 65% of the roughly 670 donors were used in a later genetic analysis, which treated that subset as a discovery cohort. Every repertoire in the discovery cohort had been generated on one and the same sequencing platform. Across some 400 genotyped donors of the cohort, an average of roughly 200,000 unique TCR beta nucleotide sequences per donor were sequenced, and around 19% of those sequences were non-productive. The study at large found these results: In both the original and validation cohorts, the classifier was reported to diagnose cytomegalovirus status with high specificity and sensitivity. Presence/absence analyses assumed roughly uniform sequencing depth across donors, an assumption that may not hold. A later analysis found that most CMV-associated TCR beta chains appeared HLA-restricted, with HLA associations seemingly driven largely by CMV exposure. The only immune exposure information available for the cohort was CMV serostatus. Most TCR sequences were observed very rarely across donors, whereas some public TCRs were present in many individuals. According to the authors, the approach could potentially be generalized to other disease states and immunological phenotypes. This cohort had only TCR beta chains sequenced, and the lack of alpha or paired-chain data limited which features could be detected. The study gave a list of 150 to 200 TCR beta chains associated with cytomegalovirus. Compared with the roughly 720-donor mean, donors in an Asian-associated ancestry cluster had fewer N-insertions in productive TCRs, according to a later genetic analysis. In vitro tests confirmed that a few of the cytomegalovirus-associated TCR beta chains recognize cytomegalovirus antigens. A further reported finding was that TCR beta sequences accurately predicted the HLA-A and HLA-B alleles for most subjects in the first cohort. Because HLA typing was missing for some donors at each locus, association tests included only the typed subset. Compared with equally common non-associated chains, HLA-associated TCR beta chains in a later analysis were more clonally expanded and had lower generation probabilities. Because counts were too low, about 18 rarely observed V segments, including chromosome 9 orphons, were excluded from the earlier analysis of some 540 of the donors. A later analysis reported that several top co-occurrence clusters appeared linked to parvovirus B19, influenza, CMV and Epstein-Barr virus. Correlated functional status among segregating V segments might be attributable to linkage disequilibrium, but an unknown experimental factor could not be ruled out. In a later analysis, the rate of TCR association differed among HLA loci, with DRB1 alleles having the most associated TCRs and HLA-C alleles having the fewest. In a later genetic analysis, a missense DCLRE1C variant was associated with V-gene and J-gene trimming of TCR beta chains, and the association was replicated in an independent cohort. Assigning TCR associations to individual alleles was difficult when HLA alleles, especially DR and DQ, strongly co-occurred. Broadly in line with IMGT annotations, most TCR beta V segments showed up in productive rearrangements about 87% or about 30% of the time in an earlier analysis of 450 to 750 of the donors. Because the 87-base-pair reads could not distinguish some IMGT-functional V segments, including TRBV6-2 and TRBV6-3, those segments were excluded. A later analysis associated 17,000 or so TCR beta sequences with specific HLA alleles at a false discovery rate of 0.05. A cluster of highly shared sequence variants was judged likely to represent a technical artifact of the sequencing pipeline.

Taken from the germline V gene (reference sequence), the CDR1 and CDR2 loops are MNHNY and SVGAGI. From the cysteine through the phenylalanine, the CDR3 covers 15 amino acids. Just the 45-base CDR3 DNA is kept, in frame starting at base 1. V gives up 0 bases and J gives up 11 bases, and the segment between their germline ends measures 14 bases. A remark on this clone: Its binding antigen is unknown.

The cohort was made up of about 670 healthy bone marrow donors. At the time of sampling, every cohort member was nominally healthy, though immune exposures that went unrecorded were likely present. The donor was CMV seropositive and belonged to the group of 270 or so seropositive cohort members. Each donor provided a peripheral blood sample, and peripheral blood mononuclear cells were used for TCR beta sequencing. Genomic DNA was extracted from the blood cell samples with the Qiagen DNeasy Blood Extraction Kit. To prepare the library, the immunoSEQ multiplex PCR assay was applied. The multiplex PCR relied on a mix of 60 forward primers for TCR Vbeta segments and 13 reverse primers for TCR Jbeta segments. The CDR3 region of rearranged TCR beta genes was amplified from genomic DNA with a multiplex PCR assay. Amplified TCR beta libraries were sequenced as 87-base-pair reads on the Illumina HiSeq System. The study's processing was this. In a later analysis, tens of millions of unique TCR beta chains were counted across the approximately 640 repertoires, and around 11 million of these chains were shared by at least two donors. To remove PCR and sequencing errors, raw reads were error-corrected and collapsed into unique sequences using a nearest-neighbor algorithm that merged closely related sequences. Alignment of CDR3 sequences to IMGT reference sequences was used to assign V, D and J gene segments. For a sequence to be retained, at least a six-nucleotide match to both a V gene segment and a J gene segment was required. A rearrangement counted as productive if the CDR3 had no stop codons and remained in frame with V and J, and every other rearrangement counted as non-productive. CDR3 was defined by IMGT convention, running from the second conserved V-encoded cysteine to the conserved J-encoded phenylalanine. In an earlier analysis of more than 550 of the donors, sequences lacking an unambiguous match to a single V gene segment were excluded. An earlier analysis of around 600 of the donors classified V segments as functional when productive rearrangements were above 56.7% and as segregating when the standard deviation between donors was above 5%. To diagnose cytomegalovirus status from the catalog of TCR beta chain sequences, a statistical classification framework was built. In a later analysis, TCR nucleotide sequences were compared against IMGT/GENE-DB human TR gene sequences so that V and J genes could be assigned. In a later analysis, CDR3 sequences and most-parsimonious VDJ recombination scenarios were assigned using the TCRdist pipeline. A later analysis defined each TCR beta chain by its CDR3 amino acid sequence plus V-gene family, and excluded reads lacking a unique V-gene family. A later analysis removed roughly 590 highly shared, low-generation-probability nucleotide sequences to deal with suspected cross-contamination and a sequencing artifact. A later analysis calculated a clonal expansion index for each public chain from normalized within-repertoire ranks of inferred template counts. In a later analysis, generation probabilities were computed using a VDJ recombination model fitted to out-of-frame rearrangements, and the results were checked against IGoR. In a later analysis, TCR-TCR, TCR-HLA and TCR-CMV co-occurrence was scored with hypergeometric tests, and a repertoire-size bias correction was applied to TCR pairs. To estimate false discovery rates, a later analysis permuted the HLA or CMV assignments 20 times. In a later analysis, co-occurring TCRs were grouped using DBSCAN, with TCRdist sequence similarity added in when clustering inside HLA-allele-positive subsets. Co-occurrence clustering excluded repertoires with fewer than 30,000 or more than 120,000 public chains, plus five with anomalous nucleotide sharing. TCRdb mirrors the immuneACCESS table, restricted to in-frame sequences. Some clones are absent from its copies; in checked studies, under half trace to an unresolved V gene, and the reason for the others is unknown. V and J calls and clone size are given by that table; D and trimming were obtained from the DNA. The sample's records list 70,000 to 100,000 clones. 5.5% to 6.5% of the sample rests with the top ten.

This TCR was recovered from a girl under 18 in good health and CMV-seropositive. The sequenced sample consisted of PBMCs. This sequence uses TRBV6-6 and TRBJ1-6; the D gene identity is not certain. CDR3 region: CASSYSTQDSPPLHF. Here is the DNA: TGTGCCAGCAGTTACTCGACTCAAGATTCGCCACCCCTCCACTTT.